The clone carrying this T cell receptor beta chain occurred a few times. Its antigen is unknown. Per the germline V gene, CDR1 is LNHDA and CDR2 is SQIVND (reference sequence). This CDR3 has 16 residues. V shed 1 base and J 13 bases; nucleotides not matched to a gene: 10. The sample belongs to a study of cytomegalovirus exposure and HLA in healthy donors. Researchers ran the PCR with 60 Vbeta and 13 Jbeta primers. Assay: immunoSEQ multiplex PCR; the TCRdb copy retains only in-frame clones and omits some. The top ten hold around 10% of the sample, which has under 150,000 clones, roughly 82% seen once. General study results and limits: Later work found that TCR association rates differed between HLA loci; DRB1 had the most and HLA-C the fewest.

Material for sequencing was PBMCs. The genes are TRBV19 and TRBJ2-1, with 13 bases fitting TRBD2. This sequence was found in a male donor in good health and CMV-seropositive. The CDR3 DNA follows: TGTGCCAGTAGTATAGTCCCCGGGACTAGCGGGACCGACCAGTTCTTC. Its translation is CASSIVPGTSGTDQFF.